These T cell receptor beta chains were read from a single sample in a study of blood T cell repertoires in COVID-19. Clones were read by immunoSEQ multiplex PCR, and TCRdb kept only the in-frame ones, dropping some. Of about 240,000 clones listed, 70% to 90% are singletons. The sequencing sample was made of PBMCs or T cells enriched from blood (not recorded which). Source of these receptors: a woman aged 40 to 50 with acute COVID-19. The conserved cysteine and the conserved F or W are not part of the CDR3 here.

TRBJ2-6,TRBV3-1/TRBV3-2,13,ASSHGWARANVLT
TRBJ2-2,TRBV5-1,14,ASSSFSGVQDRELF
TRBJ1-1,TRBV2,13,ASSASRQGPTEAF
TRBJ2-7,TRBV7-9,16,ASSLGGGGRLSSYEQY
TRBJ1-1,TRBV18,10,ASSSGGYEAF
TRBJ2-3,TRBV18,13,ASSPSRIEADTQY
TRBJ2-7,TRBV29-1,12,SVEGEGGSDEQY
TRBJ2-7,TRBV30,10,ARDREAGEQY
TRBJ2-7,TRBV6-5,13,ASSYSGQGIYEQY
TRBJ1-1,TRBV19,10,ASSTWGFEAF
TRBJ1-2,TRBV2,12,ASSGVDRNYGYT
TRBJ2-7,TRBV20-1,9,SASGRAEQY
TRBJ1-5,TRBV5-1,13,ASSLRGTIGQPQH
TRBJ1-2,TRBV2,12,ASSLDSPRYGYT
TRBJ1-2,TRBV27,13,ASSLAGQPNYGYT
TRBJ2-3,TRBV7-9,11,ASERSFTDTQY
TRBJ1-2,TRBV3-1/TRBV3-2,14,ASSQEVGGLGKGYT
TRBJ2-3,TRBV11-3,13,ASSLVAGRGDTQY
TRBJ2-6,TRBV27,13,ASSSGRPGANVLT
TRBJ1-1,TRBV21-1,7,ASTYEAF
TRBJ2-7,TRBV15,11,ATSRDSTYEQY
TRBJ2-1,TRBV4-1,13,ASSQGRMEEGRQF
TRBJ2-1,TRBV12-5,15,ASGLPLAGPSYNEQF
TRBJ2-5,TRBV7-6,13,ASRGLADLKQTQY
TRBJ2-1,TRBV11-2,12,ASRRSTRTNEQF
TRBJ1-2,TRBV2,11,ASSVGHNYGYT
TRBJ2-7,TRBV16,13,ASSQSGLAAGEQY
TRBJ1-1,TRBV12-3/TRBV12-4,9,ASRQGAGAF
TRBJ1-1,TRBV4-1,13,ASSQVPQGQGGAF
TRBJ1-3,TRBV27,14,ASSLYPLGSGNTIY
TRBJ2-1,TRBV9,13,ASSVALSRYNEQF
TRBJ2-5,TRBV19,12,ASSLQGSGATQY
TRBJ1-4,TRBV11-3,13,ASSSPRGNREKLF
TRBJ2-7,TRBV6-1,11,ASSESPRVEQY
TRBJ1-1,TRBV7-9,13,ASSLATQTNTEAF
TRBJ2-7,TRBV4-2,12,ASSQEAGVGEQY
TRBJ2-7,TRBV3-1/TRBV3-2,13,ASSPRGSNYYEQY
TRBJ2-7,TRBV13,19,ASSSTILTPTGRDNSYEQY
TRBJ2-1,TRBV30,15,AWSVAGSGSGYNEQF
TRBJ1-1,TRBV5-1,12,ASRNEQGFTEAF
TRBJ1-4,TRBV19,14,ASSPRGIPTGEKLF
TRBJ1-2,TRBV11-3,13,ASSRQGRGGDGYT
TRBJ2-7,TRBV29-1,12,SVNGAGPSYEQY
TRBJ1-1,TRBV15,11,ATSFSGDTEAF